The rows below give T cell receptor beta chains drawn from one sample of a study of post-analysis software for immune sequencing data. MiXCR was run by TCRdb on the PCR reads, yielding one entry per CDR3 protein. The sample lists around 400,000 distinct CDR3 sequences, less than 40% occurring once. Sequenced input: blood. All receptors derive from a girl between 5 and 17 years old with multiple sclerosis. Both conserved end residues are part of each CDR3. D genes are given only for firm matches. Size values are once, few and many counts, or a class for expanded clones, and some rows have none.

>-|-|TRBJ1-4|TRBV29-1
TGCAGCGTTGAAGATTGGGCAGGGTCGTCTGAAAAACTGTTTTTT
CSVEDWAGSSEKLFF
>TRBD2|-|TRBJ2-3|TRBV6-5
TGTGCCAGCAGTGGCGGGGGGGCCGTCGATACGCAGTATTTT
CASSGGGAVDTQYF
>TRBD1|-|TRBJ1-1|TRBV3-1
TGTGCCAGCAGCCCCTATCGGGGGACAGGGGGATCCTCTGAAGCTTTCTTT
CASSPYRGTGGSSEAFF
>-|-|TRBJ1-1|TRBV20-1
TGCAGTGCTAGAGGATACTTAGGGGGCACTGAAGCTTTCTTT
CSARGYLGGTEAFF
>TRBD2|-|TRBJ2-3|TRBV4-1
TGCGCCAGCAGCCAGGAGGGACTAGCCGATACGCAGTATTTT
CASSQEGLADTQYF
>-|-|TRBJ1-1|TRBV5-1
TGCGCCAGCAGCTCTGGGGGACTGCGAAAGAACACTGAAGCTTTCTTT
CASSSGGLRKNTEAFF
>-|-|TRBJ2-3|TRBV5-6
TGTACCAGCAGCTTTCCCACTGGACTCCACACAGATACGCAGTATTTT
CTSSFPTGLHTDTQYF
>-|-|TRBJ2-7|TRBV20-1
TGCAGTGCTATACCGGGACTTGGTGAGCAGTACTTC
CSAIPGLGEQYF
>-|few|TRBJ2-1|TRBV18
TGTGCCAGCTCCCTCGGCACACCACCTTCCAATGAGCAGTTCTTC
CASSLGTPPSNEQFF
>-|-|TRBJ2-1|TRBV25-1
TGTGCCAGCAGTGAAAAATTCCAACGGGACGGCTTGCAGTTCTTC
CASSEKFQRDGLQFF
>-|-|TRBJ2-3|TRBV6-6
TGTGCCACCGTACCTCTGGGGGGTTCGACAGATACGCAGTATTTT
CATVPLGGSTDTQYF
>-|few|TRBJ1-2|TRBV7-2
TGTGCCAGCAGCTCCCCGAGCAATAACTATGGCTACACCTTC
CASSSPSNNYGYTF
>TRBD1|many|TRBJ1-1|TRBV5-1
TGCGCCAGCAGCTTGGGGGACAGGAACACTGAAGCTTTCTTT
CASSLGDRNTEAFF
>TRBD1|-|TRBJ1-1|TRBV9
TGTGCCAGCAGCGTAGAGGGAACAGGGGGCACTGAAGCTTTCTTT
CASSVEGTGGTEAFF
>-|-|TRBJ2-5|TRBV29-1
TGCAGCGTTGAATCGGGGCGATTGGGAGAGACCCAGTACTTC
CSVESGRLGETQYF
>TRBD2|-|TRBJ2-3|TRBV20-1
TGCAGTGCTAGATACACTAGCGGGGGGCCCACAGATACGCAGTATTTT
CSARYTSGGPTDTQYF
>-|-|TRBJ2-1|TRBV7-9
TGTGTCTCGATGGCTCGCTCGGCAGATGAGCAGTTCTTC
CVSMARSADEQFF
>TRBD1|few|TRBJ2-1|TRBV20-1
TGCAGTGCTAACGCGGGACAGGGGTATAATGAGCAGTTCTTC
CSANAGQGYNEQFF
>-|few|TRBJ1-2|TRBV24-1
TGTGCCACCAGTAGAGACTCAGGGCGCTACACCTTC
CATSRDSGRYTF
>-|-|TRBJ1-2|TRBV7-2
TGTGCCAGCAGCGTAGTCGAGACGAACTATGACTACACCTTC
CASSVVETNYDYTF
>TRBD1|once|TRBJ1-1|TRBV29-1
TGCAGCGTCACCGGGGACAGGGGGCGCACTGAAGCTTTCTTT
CSVTGDRGRTEAFF
>TRBD1|-|TRBJ2-4|TRBV20-1
TGCAGTGCTAGATCCCCGGGACAGGGGATCGGAAACATTCAGTACTTC
CSARSPGQGIGNIQYF
>TRBD2|-|TRBJ2-3|TRBV4-2
TGTGCCAGCAGCCAGGGAGGACTAGCGGGGTCGGATACGCAGTATTTT
CASSQGGLAGSDTQYF